The 26 T cell receptor beta chains listed next were all sequenced from one sample in a study of cytomegalovirus exposure and HLA in healthy donors (dated by TCRdb to about 2017). Library preparation was by the immunoSEQ multiplex PCR assay. For the multiplex PCR, a mixture combining 60 forward primers for TCR Vbeta segments and 13 reverse primers for TCR Jbeta segments was used. The clones in this table, taken by TCRdb from immuneACCESS, are in-frame only. Not every clone is retained; where verified, under half of the shortfall comes from an unresolved V gene, and the cause of the rest is unknown. A total of about 190,000 clones appear in this sample, roughly four fifths of them only once. The leading ten clones occupy approximately 3.1% of the sample. Sequencing was performed on PBMCs. These receptors all come from a young woman in good health and CMV-seropositive.

This chain uses TRBV6-5 with TRBJ1-6; a possible D gene is TRBD1 (6 bases). Trimming took off 7 bases at V and 9 bases at J, with 16 bases between the two ends. The CDR3 is 14 residues long. CDR1 and CDR2 from the germline V gene are MNHEY and SVGAGI. CDR3 sequence reads: CASTPGAISSPLHF. In DNA form, the CDR3 reads TGTGCCAGCACCCCAGGGGCGATTAGTTCACCCCTCCACTTT.

The chain carries TRBV15 and TRBJ1-1; 9 bases match TRBD1. The V gene end was trimmed by 5 bases and the J gene end by 6 bases; junction bases not matched to a gene: 10. This CDR3 is 15 amino acids long. CDR1 LNHNV and CDR2 YYDKDF come from the germline V gene (reference sequence). The CDR3: CATSEGQGMAAEAFF. The CDR3 DNA reads as TGTGCCACCAGCGAGGGACAGGGAATGGCAGCTGAAGCTTTCTTT.

The gene calls are TRBV21-1 and TRBJ2-5; the table calls TRBD2, which could not be checked here. TRBV21-1 is termed a pseudogene. The CDR3 contains 18 residues. DNA of the CDR3: TGTGCCAGCAGCATATACTCGAGGGGGACTAGCGGGCAAGAGACCCAGTACTTC. Encoded protein: CASSIYSRGTSGQETQYF.

The chain employs TRBV28 and TRBJ1-5; tentatively, D is TRBD1 (5 bases). CDR1 is MDHEN, CDR2 SYDVKM, per germline. V lost 5 bases to trimming and J lost 6 bases, with 17 bases between them. The length of the CDR3 is 15 residues. The CDR3 loop is CASSPPGRVSQPQHF. The CDR3 bases are TGTGCCAGCAGTCCCCCGGGCAGGGTCAGTCAGCCCCAGCATTTT. Drawing the rest from reference TRBV28 and TRBJ1-5, the complete variable domain is DVKVTQSSRYLVKRTGEKVFLECVQDMDHENMFWYRQDPGLGLRLIYFSYDVKMKEKGDIPEGYSVSREKKERFSLILESASTNQTSMYLCASSPPGRVSQPQHFGDGTRLSIL.

This clone was counted a single time. The V and J genes are TRBV19 and TRBJ2-3; no reliable D call. V lost 1 base to trimming and J lost 3 bases, with 11 bases between them. Germline lookup yields CDR1 LNHDA and CDR2 SQIVND (reference sequence). CDR3 length equals 15 residues. The CDR3 DNA follows: TGTGCCAGTAGTATAGGCGCTCCTAAGACAGATACGCAGTATTTT. This gives the protein CASSIGAPKTDTQYF.

The rearrangement links TRBV6-5 to TRBJ2-7, with D possibly being TRBD2 (6 bases). V dropped 2 bases and J dropped 1 base, with 12 bases sitting between them. CDR1 is MNHEY and CDR2 is SVGAGI in the germline V gene. The CDR3 extends over 15 amino acids. Here the CDR3 reads CASSYAAGSSYEQYF. The CDR3 DNA is TGTGCCAGCAGTTACGCGGCGGGGTCATCCTACGAGCAGTACTTC.

This chain links TRBV15 with TRBJ1-5, with a possible D match to TRBD1 (5 bases). The CDR3 runs 16 residues. Germline CDR1 is LNHNV and CDR2 is YYDKDF (reference sequence). V gave up 0 bases and J gave up 3 bases, with 12 bases separating them. CDR3 in DNA: TGTGCCACCAGCAGAGATCTTCGCAGGGACAATCAGCCCCAGCATTTT. It encodes CATSRDLRRDNQPQHF.

This rearrangement joins TRBV5-1 to TRBJ1-1, with TRBD1 as a possible D gene (5 bases). The CDR3 spans 14 residues. CDR1 and CDR2 (germline): SGHRS, YFSETQ. V was trimmed by 6 bases and J by 4 bases, leaving 16 bases between them. CDR3 sequence: CASKTQAGGTEAFF. CDR3 in DNA: TGCGCCAGCAAAACACAGGCCGGGGGCACTGAAGCTTTCTTT.

The V gene is TRBV4-1, the J gene TRBJ2-7, with 7 bases identical to TRBD1. CDR1 and CDR2 from the germline V gene are MGHRA and YSYEKL. Losses at the gene ends were 1 base for V and 2 bases for J; bases not matched to a gene: 5. The CDR3 has 15 amino acids. The CDR3: CASSQGRQGPYEQYF. CDR3 DNA: TGCGCCAGCAGCCAAGGACGACAGGGTCCCTACGAGCAGTACTTC.

V and J are TRBV27 and TRBJ2-2, with D possibly being TRBD2 (6 bases). CDR1 and CDR2 from the germline V gene are MNHEY and SMNVEV (reference sequence). The CDR3 extends over 13 amino acids. Deletions cut 5 bases from V and 7 bases from J, with 11 bases between. Here the CDR3 reads CASSNLGGGELFF. CDR3 nucleotides: TGTGCCAGCAGTAATTTGGGAGGCGGGGAGCTGTTTTTT.

The CDR3 coding sequence is TGTGCCAGCAGTCTCGGGACTGCGAATGAGCAGTTCTTC. It specifies CASSLGTANEQFF. V is TRBV27 and J is TRBJ2-1, with D possibly TRBD2 on 6 matching bases. V dropped 5 bases and J dropped 7 bases, with 12 bases sitting between them. The V gene's germline CDR1 is MNHEY and CDR2 SMNVEV (reference sequence). CDR3 length equals 13 residues.

The CDR3: CASRWKGQKKDSNQPQHF. The DNA of the CDR3 is TGTGCCAGCAGATGGAAGGGACAAAAGAAAGATAGCAATCAGCCCCAGCATTTT. The V gene is TRBV27, the J gene TRBJ1-5, with a possible D match to TRBD1 (6 bases). From germline, CDR1 is MNHEY and CDR2 SMNVEV (reference sequence). The CDR3 is made up of 18 amino acids. Trimming took off 6 bases at V and 0 bases at J, with 21 bases between the two ends.

V and J are TRBV6-1 and TRBJ1-2; D gene uncertain. Trimming left V 5 bases short and J 4 bases short, with 17 bases between. The germline V gene encodes CDR1 MNHNS and CDR2 SASEGT. The length of the CDR3 is 15 residues. CDR3 sequence reads: CASSSLRGGIYGYTF. The CDR3 bases are TGTGCCAGCAGTTCGTTGCGCGGCGGAATCTATGGCTACACCTTC.

The chain recombines TRBV2 with TRBJ1-2; 9 bases map to TRBD1. V trimming: 6 bases; J trimming: 2 bases; junction bases outside the gene matches: 4. This CDR3 comprises 14 residues. The germline V gene encodes CDR1 SNHLY and CDR2 FYNNEI. The CDR3 protein is CASRPGQGNYGYTF. The CDR3 DNA is TGTGCCAGCAGGCCGGGACAGGGCAACTATGGCTACACCTTC.

A few counts support this clone. This sequence joins TRBV19 and TRBJ2-5, with D possibly TRBD2 on 6 matching bases. The CDR3 consists of 13 residues. The germline V gene encodes CDR1 LNHDA and CDR2 SQIVND (reference sequence). V shed 6 bases and J shed 5 bases, with 13 bases lying between them. For the CDR3, the DNA is TGTGCCAGTAGCGGGAGAGGCTGGGAGACCCAGTACTTC. Encoded protein: CASSGRGWETQYF.

The rearrangement uses TRBV2 and TRBJ1-3, with 8 bases aligning to TRBD1. The V gene end was trimmed by 6 bases and the J gene end by 0 bases; junction bases not matched to a gene: 7. This CDR3 region has 16 residues. Germline values: CDR1 SNHLY, CDR2 FYNNEI. DNA for the CDR3: TGTGCCAGCAGCGAGGGACAGGCCACCTCTGGAAACACCATATATTTT. This sequence encodes CASSEGQATSGNTIYF.

This clone was seen a single time. The chain joins TRBV5-4 to TRBJ2-1, with TRBD2 matching 9 bases. With V trimmed by 0 bases and J by 6 bases, 7 bases remained unmatched. Germline assignment: CDR1 SGHNT and CDR2 YYREEE (reference sequence). This CDR3 has 16 amino acids. In nucleotides, the CDR3 is TGTGCCAGCAGCTTGGGGGGAGCGGGAGGCAGCAATGAGCAGTTCTTC. Its translation: CASSLGGAGGSNEQFF.

This chain uses TRBV11-2 with TRBJ2-7; TRBD2 is a possible D gene (6 bases). The ends were cut back, 3 bases at V and 9 bases at J, with 21 bases in the middle. This CDR3 region has 15 residues. Germline assignment: CDR1 SGHAT and CDR2 FQNNGV. The CDR3, as DNA: TGTGCCAGCAGCTTGGAAGCGACCTTAGGAGGGGCGCAGTACTTC. Protein sequence: CASSLEATLGGAQYF.

This sequence joins TRBV10-1 and TRBJ2-7, with 10 bases aligning to TRBD2. The V segment lost 0 bases and the J segment 5 bases; nucleotides outside the gene matches: 4. Germline V gene sequence: CDR1 WNHNN, CDR2 SYGVQD (reference sequence). This CDR3 region has 15 residues. As DNA, the CDR3 is TGCGCCAGCAGTGAGTCGCCTAGCGGGAGCAACGAGCAGTACTTC. The encoded protein is CASSESPSGSNEQYF.

V is TRBV28 and J is TRBJ2-1; 11 bases line up with TRBD2. The CDR3 is made up of 17 amino acids. CDR1 and CDR2 from the germline V gene are MDHEN and SYDVKM. V dropped 5 bases and J dropped 2; count of bases not matched to a gene: 8. CDR3: CASSKYGTSGAYNEQFF. For the CDR3, the DNA is TGTGCCAGCAGTAAGTACGGGACTAGCGGAGCCTACAATGAGCAGTTCTTC.

The sample holds one count of this clone. The rearrangement joins TRBV7-7 to TRBJ2-2; tentative D call: TRBD1 (6 bases). This CDR3 comprises 14 residues. The germline CDR1 and CDR2 sequences are SSHAT and FNYEAQ (reference sequence). Trimming took 4 bases from V and 1 from J, leaving 7 bases between them. The DNA for the CDR3 is TGTGCCAGCAGCTCGGGACAGAACACCGGGGAGCTGTTTTTT. The encoded protein is CASSSGQNTGELFF.

This sequence joins TRBV7-9 and TRBJ2-4; D is uncertain. Germline V gene data show CDR1 as SEHNR and CDR2 as FQNEAQ (reference sequence). The CDR3 sequence is 16 residues long. The V end lost 4 bases, the J end lost 0 bases, and 13 bases lay between the germline ends. CDR3 DNA sequence: TGTGCCAGCAGCTCCCGCCTAGAGGTAGCCAAAAACATTCAGTACTTC. This sequence encodes CASSSRLEVAKNIQYF.

A remark on this clone: Germline and junction disagree at one end, which may indicate a read error. The chain has TRBV13 and TRBJ1-2; possible D gene TRBD1, 6 bases. Germline V gene lookup returns CDR1 PRHDT and CDR2 FYEKMQ (reference sequence). This CDR3 contains 14 residues. The CDR3 here is CASSRRGGLDGYIF. The CDR3 bases are TGTGCCAGCAGCAGGAGGGGGGGGCTCGATGGCTACATCTTC.

This clone was observed a handful of times. The chain combines TRBV11-2 with TRBJ2-3; possibly TRBD2 for D (5 bases). V lost 1 base to trimming and J lost 6 bases, with 11 bases between them. The germline CDR1 and CDR2 sequences are SGHAT and FQNNGV. This CDR3 comprises 14 residues. The CDR3 DNA is TGTGCCAGCAGCTTAGGAGTTAGAGGGGATACGCAGTATTTT. This gives the protein CASSLGVRGDTQYF. The complete variable domain, with remaining parts taken from reference TRBV11-2 and TRBJ2-3, reads EAGVAQSPRYKIIEKRQSVAFWCNPISGHATLYWYQQILGQGPKLLIQFQNNGVVDDSQLPKDRFSAERLKGVDSTLKIQPAKLEDSAVYLCASSLGVRGDTQYFGPGTRLTVL.

V is TRBV13 and J is TRBJ2-2; D is unclear. The CDR3 loop spans 13 amino acids. V was pared by 2 bases and J by 6 bases, with 7 bases between. Germline-derived CDR1 and CDR2 are PRHDT and FYEKMQ (reference sequence). CDR3: CASSLIRAGELFF. The CDR3 DNA reads TGTGCCAGCAGCTTAATCCGGGCCGGGGAGCTGTTTTTT.

The table lists this clone with a count of one. The chain uses TRBV14 and TRBJ2-2, with unresolved D. CDR3 size: 13 residues. Trimming took 4 bases from V and 4 from J, leaving 7 bases between them. Germline lookup yields CDR1 SGHDN and CDR2 FVKESK. CDR3: CASSRVSTGELFF. In DNA, the CDR3 is TGTGCCAGCAGCCGAGTAAGCACCGGGGAGCTGTTTTTT.